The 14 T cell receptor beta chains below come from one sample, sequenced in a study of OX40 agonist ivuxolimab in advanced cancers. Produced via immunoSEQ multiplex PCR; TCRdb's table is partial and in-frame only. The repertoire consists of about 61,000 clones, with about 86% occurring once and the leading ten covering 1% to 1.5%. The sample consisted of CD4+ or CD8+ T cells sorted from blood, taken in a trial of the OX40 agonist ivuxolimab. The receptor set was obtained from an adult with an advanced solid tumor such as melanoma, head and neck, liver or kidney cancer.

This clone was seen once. CDR3 in amino acids: CASTSEYRGYGYTF. The CDR3 region has the DNA TGTGCCAGCACCTCGGAGTATCGGGGCTATGGCTACACCTTC. This rearrangement joins TRBV2 to TRBJ1-2; D is unclear. The CDR3 sequence is 14 residues long. The V and J ends lost 7 bases and 4 bases respectively, with 16 bases between them. Germline CDR1 reads SNHLY; CDR2 reads FYNNEI.

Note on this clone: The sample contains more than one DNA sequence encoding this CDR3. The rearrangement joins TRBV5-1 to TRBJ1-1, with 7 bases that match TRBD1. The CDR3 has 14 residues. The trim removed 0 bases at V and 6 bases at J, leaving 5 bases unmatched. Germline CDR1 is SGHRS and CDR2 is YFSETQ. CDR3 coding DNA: TGCGCCAGCAGCTTGGCCGGCAGGGGGGCTGAAGCTTTCTTT. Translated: CASSLAGRGAEAFF.

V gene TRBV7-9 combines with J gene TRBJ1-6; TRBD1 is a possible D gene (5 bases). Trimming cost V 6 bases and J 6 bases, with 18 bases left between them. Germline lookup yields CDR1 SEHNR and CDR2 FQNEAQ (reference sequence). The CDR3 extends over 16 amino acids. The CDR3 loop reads CASRPGALTLNSPLHF. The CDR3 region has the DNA TGTGCCAGCAGACCCGGGGCCCTGACCCTTAATTCACCCCTCCACTTT.

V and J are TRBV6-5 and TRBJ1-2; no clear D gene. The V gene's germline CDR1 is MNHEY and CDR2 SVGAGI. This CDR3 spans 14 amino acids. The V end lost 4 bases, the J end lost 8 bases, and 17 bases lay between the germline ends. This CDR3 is CASSFDTVYGGYTF. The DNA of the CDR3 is TGTGCCAGCAGTTTCGACACCGTATATGGCGGCTACACCTTC.

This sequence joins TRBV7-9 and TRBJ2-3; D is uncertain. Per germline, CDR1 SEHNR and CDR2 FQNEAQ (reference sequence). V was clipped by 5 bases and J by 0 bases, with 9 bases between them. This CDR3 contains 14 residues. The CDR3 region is CASSPWRSTDTQYF. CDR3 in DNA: TGTGCCAGCAGCCCCTGGCGGAGCACAGATACGCAGTATTTT.

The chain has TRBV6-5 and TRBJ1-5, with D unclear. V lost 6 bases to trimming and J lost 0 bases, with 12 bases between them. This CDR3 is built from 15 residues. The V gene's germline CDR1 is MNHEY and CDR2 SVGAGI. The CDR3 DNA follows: TGTGCCAGCAGACTGACCCTCCATAGCAATCAGCCCCAGCATTTT. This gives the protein CASRLTLHSNQPQHF.

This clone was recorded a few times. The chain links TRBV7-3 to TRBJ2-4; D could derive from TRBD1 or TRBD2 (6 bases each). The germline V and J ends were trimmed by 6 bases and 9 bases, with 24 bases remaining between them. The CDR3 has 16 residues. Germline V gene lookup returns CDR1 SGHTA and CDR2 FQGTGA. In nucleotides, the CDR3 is TGTGCCAGCAGGTCCTTTCCGGGGGCCGCCGGGAGCATTCAGTACTTC. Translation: CASRSFPGAAGSIQYF.

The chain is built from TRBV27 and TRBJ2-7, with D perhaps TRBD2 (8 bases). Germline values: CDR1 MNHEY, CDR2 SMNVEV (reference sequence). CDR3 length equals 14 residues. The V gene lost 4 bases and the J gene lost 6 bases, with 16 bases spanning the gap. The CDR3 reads CASSSGRGHGEQYF. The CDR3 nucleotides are TGTGCCAGCAGTTCCGGGAGGGGGCATGGCGAGCAGTACTTC.

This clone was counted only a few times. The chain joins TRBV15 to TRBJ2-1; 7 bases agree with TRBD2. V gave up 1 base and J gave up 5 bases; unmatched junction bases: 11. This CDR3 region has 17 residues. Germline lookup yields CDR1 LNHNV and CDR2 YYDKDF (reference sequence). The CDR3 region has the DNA TGTGCCACCAGCAGAGGGATTGGCGGGGGACCTAACAATGAGCAGTTCTTC. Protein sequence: CATSRGIGGGPNNEQFF. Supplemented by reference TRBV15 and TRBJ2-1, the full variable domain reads DAMVIQNPRYQVTQFGKPVTLSCSQTLNHNVMYWYQQKSSQAPKLLFHYYDKDFNNEADTPDNFQSRRPNTSFCFLDIRSPGLGDTAMYLCATSRGIGGGPNNEQFFGPGTRLTVL.

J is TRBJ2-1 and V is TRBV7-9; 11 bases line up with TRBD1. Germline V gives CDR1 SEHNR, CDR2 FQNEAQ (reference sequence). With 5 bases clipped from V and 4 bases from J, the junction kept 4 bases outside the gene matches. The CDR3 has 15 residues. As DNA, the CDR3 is TGTGCCAGCAGCGAGGGGACAGGGGGTTACAATGAGCAGTTCTTC. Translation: CASSEGTGGYNEQFF.

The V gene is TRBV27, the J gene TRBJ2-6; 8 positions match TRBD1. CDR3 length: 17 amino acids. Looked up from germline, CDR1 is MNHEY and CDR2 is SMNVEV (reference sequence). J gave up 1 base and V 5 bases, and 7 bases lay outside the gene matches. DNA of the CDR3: TGTGCCAGCAGTCCGCGGACAGGGAGTTCTGGGGCCAACGTCCTGACTTTC. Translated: CASSPRTGSSGANVLTF.

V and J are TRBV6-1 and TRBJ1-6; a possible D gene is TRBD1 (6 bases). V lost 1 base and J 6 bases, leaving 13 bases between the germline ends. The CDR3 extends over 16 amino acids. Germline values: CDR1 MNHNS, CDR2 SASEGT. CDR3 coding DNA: TGTGCCAGCAGTGAAGACCGGAGACAGGTTAATTCACCCCTCCACTTT. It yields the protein CASSEDRRQVNSPLHF.

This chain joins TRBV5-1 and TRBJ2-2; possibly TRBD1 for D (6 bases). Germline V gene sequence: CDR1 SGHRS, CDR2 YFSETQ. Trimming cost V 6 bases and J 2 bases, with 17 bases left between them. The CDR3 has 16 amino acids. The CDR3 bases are TGCGCCAGCACAACTCAGACGGGACAAAACACCGGGGAGCTGTTTTTT. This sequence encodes CASTTQTGQNTGELFF.

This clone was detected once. The CDR3 loop is CAARLAGNTGELFF. The CDR3 coding sequence is TGTGCCGCCCGACTAGCGGGGAACACCGGGGAGCTGTTTTTT. V usage is TRBV19 and J usage is TRBJ2-2; 10 bases are shared with TRBD2. V was pared by 11 bases and J by 1 base, with 4 bases of the junction left unmatched. This CDR3 has 14 residues. CDR1 and CDR2 (germline): LNHDA, SQIVND (reference sequence).